The sequence of this T cell receptor beta chain was determined in a study of T cells after somatic rescue of genetic block. CDR1 and CDR2 from the germline V gene are MNHNS and SASEGT. The CDR3 has 12 amino acids. With regard to this clone: The junction differs from germline at one of its ends, possibly a read error.

TCRdb's copy holds only in-frame clones and misses some; the assay was immunoSEQ multiplex PCR. Of roughly 55,000 clones in the sample, around 96% were seen once. Input material: peripheral blood mononuclear cells (PBMCs). The TCR sequence derives from a child under three years old. The chain couples TRBV6-1 to TRBJ1-1; D not resolved. The CDR3 DNA reads as TGTGCCAGCAGTGAATCCCCCCGGTCATTGGGCTTT. This codes for CASSESPRSLGF.